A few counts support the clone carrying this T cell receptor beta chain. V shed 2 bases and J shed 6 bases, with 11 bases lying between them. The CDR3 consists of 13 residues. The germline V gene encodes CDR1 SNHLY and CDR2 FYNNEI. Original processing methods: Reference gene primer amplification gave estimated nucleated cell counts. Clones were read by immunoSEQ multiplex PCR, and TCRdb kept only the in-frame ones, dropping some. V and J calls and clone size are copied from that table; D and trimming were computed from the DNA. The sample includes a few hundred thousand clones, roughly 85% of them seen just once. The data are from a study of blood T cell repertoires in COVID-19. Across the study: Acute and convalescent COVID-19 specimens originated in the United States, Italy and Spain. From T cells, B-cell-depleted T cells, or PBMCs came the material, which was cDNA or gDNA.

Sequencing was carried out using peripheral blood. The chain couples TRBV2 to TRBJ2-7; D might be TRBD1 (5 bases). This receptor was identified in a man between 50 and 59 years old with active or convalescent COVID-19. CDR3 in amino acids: CASSERGRSEQYF. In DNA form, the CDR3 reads TGTGCCAGCAGTGAAAGGGGCCGGAGCGAGCAGTACTTC.